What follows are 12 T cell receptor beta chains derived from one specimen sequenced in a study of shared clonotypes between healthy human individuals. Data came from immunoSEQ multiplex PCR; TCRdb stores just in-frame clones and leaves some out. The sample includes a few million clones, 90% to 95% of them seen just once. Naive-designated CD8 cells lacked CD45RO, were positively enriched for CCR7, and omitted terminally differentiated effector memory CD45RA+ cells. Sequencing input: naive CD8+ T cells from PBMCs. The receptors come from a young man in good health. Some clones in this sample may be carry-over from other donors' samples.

The CDR3 region is CASSPITYEQYF. The CDR3 DNA reads TGTGCCAGCAGCCCGATCACCTACGAGCAGTACTTC. The V and J genes are TRBV11-2 and TRBJ2-7; D remains ambiguous. Germline loops: CDR1 SGHAT, CDR2 FQNNGV. The V gene lost 5 bases and the J gene lost 2 bases, with 7 bases spanning the gap. This CDR3 region has 12 residues. Complete variable domain (other parts from reference TRBV11-2 and TRBJ2-7): EAGVAQSPRYKIIEKRQSVAFWCNPISGHATLYWYQQILGQGPKLLIQFQNNGVVDDSQLPKDRFSAERLKGVDSTLKIQPAKLEDSAVYLCASSPITYEQYFGPGTRLTVT.

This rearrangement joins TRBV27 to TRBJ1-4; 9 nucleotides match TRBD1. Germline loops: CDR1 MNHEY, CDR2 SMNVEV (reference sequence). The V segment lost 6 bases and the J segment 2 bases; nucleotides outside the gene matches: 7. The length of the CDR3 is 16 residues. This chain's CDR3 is CASSVQGAHTNEKLFF. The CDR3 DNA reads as TGTGCCAGCAGCGTACAGGGGGCGCATACTAATGAAAAACTGTTTTTT.

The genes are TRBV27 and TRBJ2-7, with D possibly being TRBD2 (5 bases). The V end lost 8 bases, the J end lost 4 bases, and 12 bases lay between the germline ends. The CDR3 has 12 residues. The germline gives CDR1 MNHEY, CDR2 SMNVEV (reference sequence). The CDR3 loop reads CASGRVAYEQYF. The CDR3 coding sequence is TGTGCCAGCGGGAGAGTTGCTTACGAGCAGTACTTC.

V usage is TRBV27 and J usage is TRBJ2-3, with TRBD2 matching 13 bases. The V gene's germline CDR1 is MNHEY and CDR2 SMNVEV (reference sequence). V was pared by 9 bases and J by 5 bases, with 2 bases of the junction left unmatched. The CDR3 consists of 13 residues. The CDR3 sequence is CASGLAGEDTQYF. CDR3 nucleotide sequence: TGTGCCAGTGGACTAGCGGGAGAAGATACGCAGTATTTT.

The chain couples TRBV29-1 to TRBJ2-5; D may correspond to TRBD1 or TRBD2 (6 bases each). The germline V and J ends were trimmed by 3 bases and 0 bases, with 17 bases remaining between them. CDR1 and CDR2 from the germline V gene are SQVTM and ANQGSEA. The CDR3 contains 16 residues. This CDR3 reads CSVDSPGAGYQETQYF. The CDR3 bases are TGCAGCGTTGATTCTCCGGGGGCAGGGTACCAAGAGACCCAGTACTTC. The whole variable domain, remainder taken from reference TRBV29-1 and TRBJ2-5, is SAVISQKPSRDICQRGTSLTIQCQVDSQVTMMFWYRQQPGQSLTLIATANQGSEATYESGFVIDKFPISRPNLTFSTLTVSNMSPEDSSIYLCSVDSPGAGYQETQYFGPGTRLLVL.

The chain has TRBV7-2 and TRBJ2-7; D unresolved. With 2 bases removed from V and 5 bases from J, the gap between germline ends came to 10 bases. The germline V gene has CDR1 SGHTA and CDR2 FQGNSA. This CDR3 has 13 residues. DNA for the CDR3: TGTGCCAGCAGCTTATCCCCGGCCCACGAGCAGTACTTC. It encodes CASSLSPAHEQYF.

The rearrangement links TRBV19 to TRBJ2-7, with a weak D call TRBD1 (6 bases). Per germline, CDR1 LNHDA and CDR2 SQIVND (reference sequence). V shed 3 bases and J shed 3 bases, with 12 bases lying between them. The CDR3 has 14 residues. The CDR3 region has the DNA TGTGCCAGTAGTATGGTGGGGACAAGCTACGAGCAGTACTTC. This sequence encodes CASSMVGTSYEQYF.

CDR3 sequence (DNA): TGTGCCAGCAGCGTGCAGCAGGGGCTAGCTGGAAACACCATATATTTT. This codes for CASSVQQGLAGNTIYF. The gene calls are TRBV9 and TRBJ1-3; possible D gene TRBD1, 6 bases. Between the trimmed V and J ends, which lost 2 bases and 2 bases, there was a span of 14 bases. Germline V gene lookup returns CDR1 SGDLS and CDR2 YYNGEE. There are 16 residues in the CDR3.

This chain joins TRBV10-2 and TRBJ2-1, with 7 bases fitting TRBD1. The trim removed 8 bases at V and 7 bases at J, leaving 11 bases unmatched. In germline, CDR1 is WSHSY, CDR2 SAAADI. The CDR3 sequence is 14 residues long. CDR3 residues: CASEDRVRLNEQFF. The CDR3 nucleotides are TGCGCCAGCGAAGACAGGGTGAGATTAAATGAGCAGTTCTTC.

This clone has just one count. The CDR3 bases are TGCGCCAGCAGTCTCCCTTCGGCCGCAGCTAACACTGAAGCTTTCTTT. This codes for CASSLPSAAANTEAFF. This chain links TRBV23-1 with TRBJ1-1, with no clear D. TRBV23-1 is an ORF; its function is uncertain. The ends were cut back, 4 bases at V and 2 bases at J, with 17 bases in the middle. The CDR3 loop spans 16 amino acids.

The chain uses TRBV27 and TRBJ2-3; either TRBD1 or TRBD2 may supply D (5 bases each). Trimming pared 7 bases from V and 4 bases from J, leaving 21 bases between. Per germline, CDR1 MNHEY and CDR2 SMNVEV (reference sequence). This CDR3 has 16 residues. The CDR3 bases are TGTGCCAGCACCACGTCGGGGCCCCGAGCGCCAGATACGCAGTATTTT. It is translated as CASTTSGPRAPDTQYF.

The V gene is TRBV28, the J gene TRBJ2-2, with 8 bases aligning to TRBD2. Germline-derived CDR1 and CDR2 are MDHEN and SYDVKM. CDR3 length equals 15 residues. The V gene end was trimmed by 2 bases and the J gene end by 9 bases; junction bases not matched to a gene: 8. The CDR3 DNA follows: TGTGCCAGCAGTTTAGGCGGACGGGGGGGCCGGGAGCTGTTTTTT. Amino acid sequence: CASSLGGRGGRELFF.